These 14 T cell receptor beta chains came from one sample sequenced in a study of identifying expanded T cells in peripheral blood. Assay: immunoSEQ multiplex PCR; the TCRdb copy retains only in-frame clones and omits some. Of approximately 90,000 clones in the sample, about nine tenths are singletons; the top ten hold roughly 3.8%. The sequenced sample was blood. The receptors were sampled from a person aged 18-70 years in good health.

V gene TRBV5-6 combines with J gene TRBJ1-4, with D possibly being TRBD1 (5 bases). Trimming pared 3 bases from V and 8 bases from J, leaving 8 bases between. CDR3 length equals 12 residues. The germline V gene encodes CDR1 SGHDT and CDR2 YYEEEE. The CDR3 spells CASSYDREKLFF. Here the CDR3 DNA reads TGTGCCAGCAGCTACGACAGAGAAAAACTGTTTTTT.

The chain combines TRBV6-6 with TRBJ1-1, with TRBD1 matching 7 bases. CDR1 is MNHNY, CDR2 SVGAGI, per germline (reference sequence). J lost 3 bases, V lost 6 bases, and 7 bases had no gene match. This CDR3 is built from 14 residues. The CDR3 sequence is CASSRDRTYTEAFF. DNA for the CDR3: TGTGCCAGCAGCCGGGACAGAACTTACACTGAAGCTTTCTTT.

The rearrangement uses TRBV10-1 and TRBJ2-3, with D unclear. Germline V gene lookup returns CDR1 WNHNN and CDR2 SYGVQD (reference sequence). V lost 4 bases and J lost 0, with 8 bases in between. This CDR3 spans 14 amino acids. In nucleotides, the CDR3 is TGCGCCAGCAGTGGTGACGGGAGCACAGATACGCAGTATTTT. Translation: CASSGDGSTDTQYF.

The V and J genes are TRBV5-6 and TRBJ2-7; D is uncertain. Germline V gene data show CDR1 as SGHDT and CDR2 as YYEEEE. With 3 bases removed from V and 0 bases from J, the gap between germline ends came to 10 bases. The CDR3 totals 14 residues. CDR3: CASSSGPNSYEQYF. CDR3 sequence (DNA): TGTGCCAGCAGCTCCGGGCCAAACTCCTACGAGCAGTACTTC.

The chain carries TRBV30 and TRBJ2-7, with D maybe TRBD1 (6 bases). Germline-derived CDR1 and CDR2 are GTSNPN and SVGIG (reference sequence). V shed 5 bases and J shed 5 bases, with 10 bases lying between them. The CDR3 totals 11 residues. CDR3 loop: CAWEQGNEQYF. The CDR3 nucleotides are TGTGCCTGGGAGCAGGGGAACGAGCAGTACTTC.

The gene calls are TRBV5-1 and TRBJ2-7, with D uncertain. Trimming stripped 4 bases from V and 2 bases from J, with 4 bases between. CDR3 length: 11 residues. Germline CDR1 and CDR2: SGHRS and YFSETQ. Here the CDR3 DNA reads TGCGCCAGCAGCGGAACCTACGAGCAGTACTTC. Translation: CASSGTYEQYF.

This chain links TRBV19 with TRBJ2-3, with a possible D match to TRBD2 (6 bases). V was clipped by 2 bases and J by 4 bases, with 37 bases between them. Germline CDR1 LNHDA, CDR2 SQIVND (reference sequence). The length of the CDR3 is 23 residues. The CDR3 loop reads CASSIRDRPLWRAQRLHPDTQYF. In nucleotides, the CDR3 is TGTGCCAGTAGTATAAGGGACCGCCCCCTTTGGAGGGCCCAGCGACTACACCCAGATACGCAGTATTTT. Variable domain in full (rest from reference TRBV19 and TRBJ2-3): DGGITQSPKYLFRKEGQNVTLSCEQNLNHDAMYWYRQDPGQGLRLIYYSQIVNDFQKGDIAEGYSVSREKKESFPLTVTSAQKNPTAFYLCASSIRDRPLWRAQRLHPDTQYFGPGTRLTVL.

The V and J genes are TRBV9 and TRBJ2-7, with D maybe TRBD2 (6 bases). V lost 7 bases to trimming and J lost 2 bases, with 10 bases between them. CDR3 length: 12 residues. Germline-derived CDR1 and CDR2 are SGDLS and YYNGEE. CDR3 residues: CASGTAPYEQYF. The DNA for the CDR3 is TGTGCCAGCGGGACTGCTCCCTACGAGCAGTACTTC.

V and J are TRBV6-1 and TRBJ2-1; D is uncertain. V was clipped by 6 bases and J by 4 bases, with 7 bases between them. This CDR3 has 12 residues. Germline V gene data show CDR1 as MNHNS and CDR2 as SASEGT. The CDR3 DNA is TGTGCCAGCAGCCCCGAATACAATGAGCAGTTCTTC. Protein: CASSPEYNEQFF.

The V gene is TRBV13, the J gene TRBJ2-7; 7 bases line up with TRBD1. V shed 3 bases, J shed 2 bases, and the junction held 4 bases outside the gene matches. The CDR3 sequence is 14 residues long. Germline CDR1 PRHDT, CDR2 FYEKMQ (reference sequence). The DNA for the CDR3 is TGTGCCAGCAGCTTCTGGACAGGCCCCTACGAGCAGTACTTC. Protein: CASSFWTGPYEQYF. The variable domain in full, with the rest retrieved from reference TRBV13 and TRBJ2-7, is AAGVIQSPRHLIKEKRETATLKCYPIPRHDTVYWYQQGPGQDPQFLISFYEKMQSDKGSIPDRFSAQQFSDYHSELNMSSLELGDSALYFCASSFWTGPYEQYFGPGTRLTVT.

This clone was seen only once. The rearrangement links TRBV5-1 to TRBJ2-3; either TRBD1 or TRBD2 may supply D (5 bases each). V lost 2 bases, J lost 2 bases, and 9 bases lay in between. Germline V gene data show CDR1 as SGHRS and CDR2 as YFSETQ. CDR3 length: 14 residues. In DNA form, the CDR3 reads TGCGCCAGCAGCTTTGACGGGGCCACAGATACGCAGTATTTT. Translation: CASSFDGATDTQYF.

The J gene is TRBJ1-3, the V gene TRBV5-1, with D perhaps TRBD1 (6 bases). Germline V lookup: CDR1 SGHRS, CDR2 YFSETQ. The CDR3 extends over 13 amino acids. Trimming pared 3 bases from V and 4 bases from J, leaving 8 bases between. The CDR3 DNA reads TGCGCCAGCAGCTCCGGACAGGGAAACACCATATATTTT. Translating it yields CASSSGQGNTIYF. Using reference TRBV5-1 and TRBJ1-3 for the parts outside the CDR3, the full variable domain is KAGVTQTPRYLIKTRGQQVTLSCSPISGHRSVSWYQQTPGQGLQFLFEYFSETQRNKGNFPGRFSGRQFSNSRSEMNVSTLELGDSALYLCASSSGQGNTIYFGEGSWLTVV.

The chain has TRBV5-1 and TRBJ1-3, with D possibly being TRBD1 (5 bases). The CDR3 has 14 residues. Germline CDR1 reads SGHRS; CDR2 reads YFSETQ. Trimming pared 2 bases from V and 4 bases from J, leaving 10 bases between. Written as DNA, the CDR3 is TGCGCCAGCAGCTTATCGGGGCTGGGAAACACCATATATTTT. Translated: CASSLSGLGNTIYF.

The chain joins TRBV29-1 to TRBJ2-4, with D perhaps given as TRBD1 or TRBD2 (5 bases each). Germline CDR1 SQVTM, CDR2 ANQGSEA. The germline V and J ends were trimmed by 4 bases and 1 base, with 8 bases remaining between them. The CDR3 sequence is 13 residues long. The CDR3 here is CSVVRGAKNIQYF. CDR3 nucleotides: TGCAGCGTTGTTCGGGGCGCCAAAAACATTCAGTACTTC. Looking up the rest from reference TRBV29-1 and TRBJ2-4 gives the full variable domain: SAVISQKPSRDICQRGTSLTIQCQVDSQVTMMFWYRQQPGQSLTLIATANQGSEATYESGFVIDKFPISRPNLTFSTLTVSNMSPEDSSIYLCSVVRGAKNIQYFGAGTRLSVL.